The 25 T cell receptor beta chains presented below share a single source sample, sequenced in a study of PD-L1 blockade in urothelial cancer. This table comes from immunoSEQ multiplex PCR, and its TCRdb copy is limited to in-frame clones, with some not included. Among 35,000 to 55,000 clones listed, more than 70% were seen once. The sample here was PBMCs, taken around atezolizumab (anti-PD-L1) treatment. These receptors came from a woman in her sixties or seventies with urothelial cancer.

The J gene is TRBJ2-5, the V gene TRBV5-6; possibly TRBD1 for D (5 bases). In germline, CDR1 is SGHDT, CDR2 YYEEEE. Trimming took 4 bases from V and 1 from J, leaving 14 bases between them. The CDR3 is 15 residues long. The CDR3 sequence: CASSTAQGFQETQYF. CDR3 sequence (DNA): TGTGCCAGCAGCACGGCTCAGGGATTCCAAGAGACCCAGTACTTC.

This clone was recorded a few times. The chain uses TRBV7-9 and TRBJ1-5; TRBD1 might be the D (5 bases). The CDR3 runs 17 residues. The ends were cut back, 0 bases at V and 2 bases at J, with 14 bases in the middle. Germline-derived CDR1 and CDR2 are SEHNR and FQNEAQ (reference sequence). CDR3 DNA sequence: TGTGCCAGCAGCTTAGCCAGGGCCCCTTTGGGCAATCAGCCCCAGCATTTT. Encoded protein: CASSLARAPLGNQPQHF. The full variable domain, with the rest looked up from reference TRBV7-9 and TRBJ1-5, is DTGVSQNPRHKITKRGQNVTFRCDPISEHNRLYWYRQTLGQGPEFLTYFQNEAQLEKSRLLSDRFSAERPKGSFSTLEIQRTEQGDSAMYLCASSLARAPLGNQPQHFGDGTRLSIL.

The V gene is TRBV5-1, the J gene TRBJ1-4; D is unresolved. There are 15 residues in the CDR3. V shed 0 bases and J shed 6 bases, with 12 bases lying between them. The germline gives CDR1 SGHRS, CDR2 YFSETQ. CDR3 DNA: TGCGCCAGCAGCTTGGGGCGCCCTGAGGATGAAAAACTGTTTTTT. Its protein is CASSLGRPEDEKLFF.

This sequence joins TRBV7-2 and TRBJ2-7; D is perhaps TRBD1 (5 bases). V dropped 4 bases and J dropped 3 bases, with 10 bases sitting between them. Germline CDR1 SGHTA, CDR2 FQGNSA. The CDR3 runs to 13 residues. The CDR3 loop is CASSWGVSYEQYF. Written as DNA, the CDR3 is TGTGCCAGCAGCTGGGGCGTAAGCTACGAGCAGTACTTC.

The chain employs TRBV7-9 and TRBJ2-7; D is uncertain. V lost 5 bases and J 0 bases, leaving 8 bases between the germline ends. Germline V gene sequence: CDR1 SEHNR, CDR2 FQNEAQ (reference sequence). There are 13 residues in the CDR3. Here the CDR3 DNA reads TGTGCCAGCAGCCCGACATTCTCCTACGAGCAGTACTTC. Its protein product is CASSPTFSYEQYF.

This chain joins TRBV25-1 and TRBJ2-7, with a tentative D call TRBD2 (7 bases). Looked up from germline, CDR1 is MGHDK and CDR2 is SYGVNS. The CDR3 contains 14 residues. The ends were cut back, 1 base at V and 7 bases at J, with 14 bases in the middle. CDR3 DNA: TGTGCCAGCAGTGAATTTATAGGGGGGGGTGAGCAGTACTTC. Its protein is CASSEFIGGGEQYF.

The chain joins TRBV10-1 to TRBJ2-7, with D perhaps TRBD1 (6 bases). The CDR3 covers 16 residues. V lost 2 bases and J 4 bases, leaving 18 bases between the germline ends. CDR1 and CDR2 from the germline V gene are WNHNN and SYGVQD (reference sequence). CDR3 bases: TGCGCCAGCAGTGAGGGGCCTTTTCAGGGGCTTTACGAGCAGTACTTC. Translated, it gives CASSEGPFQGLYEQYF.

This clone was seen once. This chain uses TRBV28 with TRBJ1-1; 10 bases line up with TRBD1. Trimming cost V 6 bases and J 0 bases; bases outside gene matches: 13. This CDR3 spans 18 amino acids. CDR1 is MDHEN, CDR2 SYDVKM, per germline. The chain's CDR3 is CASRQLTGTGVLNTEAFF. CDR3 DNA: TGTGCCAGCAGGCAATTAACCGGGACAGGGGTATTGAACACTGAAGCTTTCTTT.

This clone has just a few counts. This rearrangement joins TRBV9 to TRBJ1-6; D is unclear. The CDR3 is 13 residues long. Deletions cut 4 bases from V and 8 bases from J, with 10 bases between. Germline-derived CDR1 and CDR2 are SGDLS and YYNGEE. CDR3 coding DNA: TGTGCCAGCAGCCCGATCGGGGATTCACCCCTCCACTTT. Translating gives CASSPIGDSPLHF. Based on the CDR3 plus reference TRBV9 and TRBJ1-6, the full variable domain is DSGVTQTPKHLITATGQRVTLRCSPRSGDLSVYWYQQSLDQGLQFLIQYYNGEERAKGNILERFSAQQFPDLHSELNLSSLELGDSALYFCASSPIGDSPLHFGNGTRLTVT.

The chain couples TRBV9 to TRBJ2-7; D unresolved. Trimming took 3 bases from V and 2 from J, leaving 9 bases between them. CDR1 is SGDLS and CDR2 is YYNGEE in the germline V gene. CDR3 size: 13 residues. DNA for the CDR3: TGTGCCAGCAGCGCCGGGTTGACCTACGAGCAGTACTTC. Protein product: CASSAGLTYEQYF.

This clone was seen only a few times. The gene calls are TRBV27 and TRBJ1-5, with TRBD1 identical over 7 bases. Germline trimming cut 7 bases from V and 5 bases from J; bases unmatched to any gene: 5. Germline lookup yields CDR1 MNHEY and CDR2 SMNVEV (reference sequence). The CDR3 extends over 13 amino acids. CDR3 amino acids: CASKEGADQPQHF. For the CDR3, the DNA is TGTGCCAGCAAGGAGGGGGCAGATCAGCCCCAGCATTTT.

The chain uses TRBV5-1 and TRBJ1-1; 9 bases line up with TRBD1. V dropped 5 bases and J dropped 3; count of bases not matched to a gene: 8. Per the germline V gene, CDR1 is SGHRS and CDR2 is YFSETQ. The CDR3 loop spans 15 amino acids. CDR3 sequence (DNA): TGCGCCAGCAGTCCGACATGGGACAGGGACACTGAAGCTTTCTTT. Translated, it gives CASSPTWDRDTEAFF.

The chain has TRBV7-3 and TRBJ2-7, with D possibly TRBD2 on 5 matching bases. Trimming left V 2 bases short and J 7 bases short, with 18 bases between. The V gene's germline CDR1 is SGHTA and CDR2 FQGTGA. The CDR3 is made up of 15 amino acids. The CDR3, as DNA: TGTGCCAGCAGCTTAGGGCTAGCTCCTCCCGGGGAGCAGTACTTC. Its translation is CASSLGLAPPGEQYF.

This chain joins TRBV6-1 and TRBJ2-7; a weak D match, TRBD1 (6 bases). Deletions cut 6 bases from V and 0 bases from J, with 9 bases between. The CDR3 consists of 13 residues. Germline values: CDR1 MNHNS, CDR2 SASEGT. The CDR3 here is CASSWDTSYEQYF. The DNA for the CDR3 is TGTGCCAGCAGCTGGGACACCTCCTACGAGCAGTACTTC.

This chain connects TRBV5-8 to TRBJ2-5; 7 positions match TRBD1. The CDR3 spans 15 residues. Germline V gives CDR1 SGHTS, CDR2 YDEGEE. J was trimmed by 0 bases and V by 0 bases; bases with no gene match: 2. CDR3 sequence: CASSLGQGDQETQYF. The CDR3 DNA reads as TGTGCCAGCAGCTTGGGGCAGGGGGACCAAGAGACCCAGTACTTC.

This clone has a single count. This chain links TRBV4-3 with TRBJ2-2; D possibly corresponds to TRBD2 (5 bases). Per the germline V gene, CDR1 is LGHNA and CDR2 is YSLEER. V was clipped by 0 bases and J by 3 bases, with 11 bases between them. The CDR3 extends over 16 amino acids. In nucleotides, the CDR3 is TGCGCCAGCAGCCAAGACGTCAGCGGTTACACCGGGGAGCTGTTTTTT. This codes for CASSQDVSGYTGELFF.

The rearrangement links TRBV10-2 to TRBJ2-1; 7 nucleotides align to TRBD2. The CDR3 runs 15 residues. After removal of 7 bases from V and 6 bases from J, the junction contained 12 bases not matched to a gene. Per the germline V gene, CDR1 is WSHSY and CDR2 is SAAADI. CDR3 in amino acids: CASTSPGGSFNEQFF. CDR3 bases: TGCGCCAGCACATCCCCGGGCGGGAGTTTCAATGAGCAGTTCTTC.

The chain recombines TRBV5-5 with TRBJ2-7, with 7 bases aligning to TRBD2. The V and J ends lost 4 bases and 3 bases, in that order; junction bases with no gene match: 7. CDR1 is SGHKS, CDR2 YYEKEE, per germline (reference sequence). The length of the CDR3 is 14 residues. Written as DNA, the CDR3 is TGTGCCAGCAGCGGGGGGGGAGGTTTCTACGAGCAGTACTTC. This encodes CASSGGGGFYEQYF.

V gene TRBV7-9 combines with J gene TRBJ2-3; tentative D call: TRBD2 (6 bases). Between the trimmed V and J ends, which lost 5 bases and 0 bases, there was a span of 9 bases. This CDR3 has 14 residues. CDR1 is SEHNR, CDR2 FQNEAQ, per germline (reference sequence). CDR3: CASSPAGSTDTQYF. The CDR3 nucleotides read TGTGCCAGCAGCCCCGCGGGAAGCACAGATACGCAGTATTTT. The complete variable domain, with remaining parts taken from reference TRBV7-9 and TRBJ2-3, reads DTGVSQNPRHKITKRGQNVTFRCDPISEHNRLYWYRQTLGQGPEFLTYFQNEAQLEKSRLLSDRFSAERPKGSFSTLEIQRTEQGDSAMYLCASSPAGSTDTQYFGPGTRLTVL.

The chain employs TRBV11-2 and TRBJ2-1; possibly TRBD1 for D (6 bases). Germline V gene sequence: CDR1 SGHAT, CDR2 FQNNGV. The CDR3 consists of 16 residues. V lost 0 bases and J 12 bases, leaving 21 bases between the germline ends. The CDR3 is CASSLETGPRLGRQFF. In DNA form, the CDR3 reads TGTGCCAGCAGCTTAGAGACAGGCCCCAGATTGGGTCGGCAGTTCTTC.

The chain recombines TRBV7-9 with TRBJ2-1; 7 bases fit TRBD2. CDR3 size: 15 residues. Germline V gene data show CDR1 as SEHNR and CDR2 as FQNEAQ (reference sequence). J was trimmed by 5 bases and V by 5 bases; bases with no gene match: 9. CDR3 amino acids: CASSRAGTIDNEQFF. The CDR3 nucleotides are TGTGCCAGCAGCCGGGCCGGGACTATCGACAATGAGCAGTTCTTC. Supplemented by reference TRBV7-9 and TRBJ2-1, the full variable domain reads DTGVSQNPRHKITKRGQNVTFRCDPISEHNRLYWYRQTLGQGPEFLTYFQNEAQLEKSRLLSDRFSAERPKGSFSTLEIQRTEQGDSAMYLCASSRAGTIDNEQFFGPGTRLTVL.

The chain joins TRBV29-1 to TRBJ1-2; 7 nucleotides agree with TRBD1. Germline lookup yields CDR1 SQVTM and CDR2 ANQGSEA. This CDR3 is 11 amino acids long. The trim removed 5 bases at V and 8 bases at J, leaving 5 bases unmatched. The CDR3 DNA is TGCAGCGTTTACAGGGGCGGCGGCTACACCTTC. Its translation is CSVYRGGGYTF.

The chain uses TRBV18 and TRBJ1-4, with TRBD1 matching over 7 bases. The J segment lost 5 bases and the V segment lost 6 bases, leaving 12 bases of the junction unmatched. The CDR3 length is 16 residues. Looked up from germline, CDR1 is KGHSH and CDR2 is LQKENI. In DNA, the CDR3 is TGTGCCAGCTCCCCCAGATGGGACAGTCGCAATGAAAAACTGTTTTTT. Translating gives CASSPRWDSRNEKLFF.

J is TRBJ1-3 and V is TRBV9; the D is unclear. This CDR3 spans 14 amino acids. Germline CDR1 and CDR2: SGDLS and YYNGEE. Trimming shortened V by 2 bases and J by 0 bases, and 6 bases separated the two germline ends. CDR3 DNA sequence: TGTGCCAGCAGCGTTGAACACTCTGGAAACACCATATATTTT. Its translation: CASSVEHSGNTIYF.

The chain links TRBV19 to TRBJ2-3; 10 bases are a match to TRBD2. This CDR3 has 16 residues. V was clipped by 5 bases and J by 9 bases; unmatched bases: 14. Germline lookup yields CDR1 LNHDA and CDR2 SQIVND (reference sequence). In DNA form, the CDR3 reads TGTGCCAGTAGTGTTCTAGCGGGGGCCCCGTGGAAGACGCAGTATTTT. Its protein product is CASSVLAGAPWKTQYF.